Listed below are T cell receptor beta chains from one sample, sequenced in a study of blood T cell repertoires in COVID-19. The protocol was immunoSEQ multiplex PCR, while the TCRdb copy is restricted to in-frame clones and leaves out a portion. The sample lists about 270,000 clones; 90% were seen once. The sample taken for sequencing was PBMCs or T cells enriched from blood (not recorded which). The receptor source for this set is a woman in her twenties or thirties with acute COVID-19. CDR3s leave out the opening cysteine and the closing phenylalanine or tryptophan. The order of the fields is J gene, V gene, CDR3 protein.

j_call: TRBJ1-1
v_call: TRBV19
cdr3_aa: ASYRAPPRGRRMNTEAF

j_call: TRBJ2-1
v_call: TRBV15
cdr3_aa: ATSRDPRLAGVENEQF

j_call: TRBJ2-7
v_call: TRBV29-1
cdr3_aa: SVTGTSGHEQY

j_call: TRBJ2-1
v_call: TRBV29-1
cdr3_aa: SVAVGGNEQF

j_call: TRBJ2-7
v_call: TRBV11-2
cdr3_aa: ASSPGTGISYEQY

j_call: TRBJ1-5
v_call: TRBV29-1
cdr3_aa: SKNLKRGIYLIRGQPQH

j_call: TRBJ2-3
v_call: TRBV21-1
cdr3_aa: ASSNPKNPHKQTSFWTDTQY

j_call: TRBJ2-1
v_call: TRBV12-5
cdr3_aa: ASGSNQNEQF

j_call: TRBJ2-7
v_call: TRBV7-2
cdr3_aa: ASSLTGAGFRFNEQY

j_call: TRBJ2-7
v_call: TRBV7-9
cdr3_aa: ASSHLNYEQY

j_call: TRBJ2-3
v_call: TRBV28
cdr3_aa: ASSKRTSGREDTQY

j_call: TRBJ2-3
v_call: TRBV27
cdr3_aa: ASSRSTDTQY

j_call: TRBJ2-7
v_call: TRBV9
cdr3_aa: ASSPSGTSGRVSEQY

j_call: TRBJ2-2
v_call: TRBV11-3
cdr3_aa: ASSERTSGSSGELF

j_call: TRBJ2-3
v_call: TRBV5-4
cdr3_aa: ASSQLAGEADTQY

j_call: TRBJ2-1
v_call: TRBV27
cdr3_aa: ASSLRGIHNEQF

j_call: TRBJ2-1
v_call: TRBV5-1
cdr3_aa: ASSWGAAGEVNNEQF

j_call: TRBJ1-5
v_call: TRBV28
cdr3_aa: ASSEGTGDSQPQH